This entry lists 27 T cell receptor beta chains sequenced from one sample in a study of T cells after yellow fever vaccination. Using its own MiXCR run on the 5' RACE reads, TCRdb lists one record per CDR3 protein. The sample lists about 340,000 distinct CDR3 sequences, around 4.1% occurring once. This specimen consisted of PBMCs, obtained 5 days after the yellow fever booster vaccination. These receptors all come from a man in his late teens or twenties who received the YFV17D yellow fever vaccine.

This clonotype has only a few counts. CDR3 protein: CASSTGTAETQYF. The CDR3 nucleotides are TGTGCCAGCAGCACCGGGACAGCAGAGACCCAGTACTTC. V is TRBV7-2 and J is TRBJ2-5, with 7 nucleotides matching TRBD1. J lost 4 bases, V lost 5 bases, and 4 bases had no gene match. Germline loops: CDR1 SGHTA, CDR2 FQGNSA. The CDR3 is 13 residues long. The full variable domain, in which reference TRBV7-2 and TRBJ2-5 provide the parts outside the CDR3, is GAGVSQSPSNKVTEKGKDVELRCDPISGHTALYWYRQSLGQGLEFLIYFQGNSAPDKSGLPSDRFSAERTGGSVSTLTIQRTQQEDSAVYLCASSTGTAETQYFGPGTRLLVL.

This clonotype was detected only a few times. V is TRBV9 and J is TRBJ1-2; a possible D gene is TRBD1 (6 bases). The CDR3 extends over 13 amino acids. Germline V gives CDR1 SGDLS, CDR2 YYNGEE. V was clipped by 2 bases and J by 6 bases, with 11 bases between them. CDR3 amino acids: CASSVVGGHGYTF. Here the CDR3 DNA reads TGTGCCAGCAGCGTGGTGGGGGGCCATGGCTACACCTTC. Full variable domain (rest looked up from reference TRBV9 and TRBJ1-2): DSGVTQTPKHLITATGQRVTLRCSPRSGDLSVYWYQQSLDQGLQFLIQYYNGEERAKGNILERFSAQQFPDLHSELNLSSLELGDSALYFCASSVVGGHGYTFGSGTRLTVV.

This clonotype was recorded a few times. The gene calls are TRBV7-2 and TRBJ2-3, with 7 positions matching TRBD1. CDR3 length: 16 residues. The germline V gene has CDR1 SGHTA and CDR2 FQGNSA. J was trimmed by 0 bases and V by 3 bases; bases with no gene match: 6. The CDR3 reads CASSFRQGLSTDTQYF. Here the CDR3 DNA reads TGTGCCAGCAGCTTTAGACAGGGTCTGAGCACAGATACGCAGTATTTT.

The rearrangement joins TRBV7-2 to TRBJ2-7, with 11 positions matching TRBD1. The V gene end was trimmed by 2 bases and the J gene end by 1 base; junction bases not matched to a gene: 10. CDR1 and CDR2 from the germline V gene are SGHTA and FQGNSA. This CDR3 has 18 amino acids. As DNA, the CDR3 is TGTGCCAGCAGCTTATGGCCGCCGGGGACAGGGGGGTCCTACGAGCAGTACGTC. This gives the protein CASSLWPPGTGGSYEQYV.

This clonotype showed up many times. The chain joins TRBV18 to TRBJ1-4; D gene unclear. The CDR3 loop spans 12 amino acids. Trimming pared 1 base from V and 7 bases from J, leaving 4 bases between. Germline lookup yields CDR1 KGHSH and CDR2 LQKENI. For the CDR3, the DNA is TGTGCCAGCTCACCACAGGGTGAAAAACTGTTTTTT. Translation: CASSPQGEKLFF.

In its sample, this clonotype was seen a few times. The chain has TRBV9 and TRBJ2-3, with 10 bases identical to TRBD2. The length of the CDR3 is 18 residues. V lost 2 bases, J lost 1 base, and 10 bases stayed unmatched. Germline V lookup: CDR1 SGDLS, CDR2 YYNGEE. The CDR3 sequence is CASSVHVPLAGGTDTQYF. The CDR3 DNA sequence: TGTGCCAGCAGCGTCCACGTCCCTCTAGCGGGGGGCACAGATACGCAGTATTTT.

This clonotype was detected many times. The chain carries TRBV25-1 and TRBJ1-5; a possible D gene is TRBD1 (6 bases). From germline, CDR1 is MGHDK and CDR2 SYGVNS. The length of the CDR3 is 14 residues. V dropped 3 bases and J dropped 7 bases, with 13 bases sitting between them. The CDR3 reads CASSDRQAGQPQHF. As DNA, the CDR3 is TGTGCCAGCAGTGATCGACAGGCCGGACAGCCCCAGCATTTT.

This chain joins TRBV11-2 and TRBJ1-4; 7 bases are shared with TRBD1. Germline V lookup: CDR1 SGHAT, CDR2 FQNNGV. V shed 5 bases, J shed 6 bases, and the junction held 15 bases outside the gene matches. This CDR3 spans 17 amino acids. The CDR3 DNA reads as TGTGCCAGCAGCGCCCGGGACAGTCCCTTCAGGCATGAAAAACTGTTTTTT. Its protein product is CASSARDSPFRHEKLFF.

The chain carries TRBV7-9 and TRBJ2-3, with TRBD1 matching over 7 bases. V gave up 4 bases and J gave up 2 bases; unmatched junction bases: 6. This CDR3 is built from 15 residues. The germline gives CDR1 SEHNR, CDR2 FQNEAQ (reference sequence). CDR3 bases: TGTGCCAGCAGCTGGCCGGGACAGTACACAGATACGCAGTATTTT. It yields the protein CASSWPGQYTDTQYF.

Ten or more counts support this clonotype. The rearrangement joins TRBV7-2 to TRBJ2-3; D remains unclear. Trimming took 6 bases from V and 2 from J, leaving 9 bases between them. This CDR3 has 13 amino acids. Germline loops: CDR1 SGHTA, CDR2 FQGNSA. The CDR3 spells CASSKTFTDTQYF. The CDR3 DNA reads as TGTGCCAGCAGTAAGACTTTCACAGATACGCAGTATTTT.

In its sample, this clonotype was seen many times. V gene TRBV25-1 combines with J gene TRBJ1-1; D gene unclear. CDR1 MGHDK and CDR2 SYGVNS come from the germline V gene. Trimming shortened V by 4 bases and J by 11 bases, and 11 bases separated the two germline ends. The CDR3 runs to 11 residues. CDR3 sequence reads: CASSVPGSAFF. The CDR3 DNA is TGTGCCAGCAGTGTACCGGGCTCCGCTTTCTTT.

The table lists this clonotype with a few counts. V gene TRBV7-2 combines with J gene TRBJ2-5, with a weak D call TRBD2 (7 bases). CDR1 is SGHTA, CDR2 FQGNSA, per germline. V shed 5 bases and J shed 6 bases, with 16 bases lying between them. The CDR3 spans 14 residues. CDR3 in DNA: TGTGCCAGCAGCAGGGGGAGGGCTGGAAAGACCCAGTACTTC. This translates into CASSRGRAGKTQYF.

In its sample, this clonotype was seen many times. This sequence joins TRBV7-2 and TRBJ1-2; D is undetermined. The CDR3 is 13 residues long. The germline V and J ends were trimmed by 4 bases and 1 base, with 7 bases remaining between them. Germline assignment: CDR1 SGHTA and CDR2 FQGNSA. CDR3 residues: CASSSDGNYGYTF. In nucleotides, the CDR3 is TGTGCCAGCAGCTCGGACGGTAACTATGGCTACACCTTC.

This clonotype was picked up a small number of times. The J gene is TRBJ1-1, the V gene TRBV29-1; a possible D gene is TRBD1 (5 bases). This CDR3 comprises 13 residues. V was cut by 6 bases and J by 1 base, with 12 bases left in between. CDR1 is SQVTM, CDR2 ANQGSEA, per germline. The CDR3 DNA reads as TGCAGCGTGGCAGGGATGAGGAACACTGAAGCTTTCTTT. It specifies CSVAGMRNTEAFF.

This clonotype showed up just a few times. The chain joins TRBV18 to TRBJ1-3; D is unresolved. Germline V gives CDR1 KGHSH, CDR2 LQKENI. The V end was cut by 0 bases, the J end by 0 bases, with 9 bases between. CDR3 size: 16 residues. CDR3 residues: CASSPPSSRSGNTIYF. The DNA of the CDR3 is TGTGCCAGCTCACCACCGAGTTCACGCTCTGGAAACACCATATATTTT.

The chain uses TRBV14 and TRBJ2-2; D gene ambiguous. CDR1 and CDR2 (germline): SGHDN, FVKESK. The CDR3 runs to 15 residues. Trimming removed 0 bases at V and 6 bases at J, with 11 bases between. This CDR3 reads CASSQDGPRSGELFF. The CDR3 DNA reads TGTGCCAGCAGCCAAGATGGCCCACGGTCCGGGGAGCTGTTTTTT.

This clonotype was detected a few times. The chain has TRBV19 and TRBJ2-1; TRBD2 matches 8 bases. Trimming removed 6 bases from V and 7 bases from J; junction bases left unmatched: 5. The germline CDR1 and CDR2 sequences are LNHDA and SQIVND (reference sequence). The CDR3 consists of 13 residues. CDR3 coding DNA: TGTGCCAGTAGAGGCGGGGGGCATAATGAGCAGTTCTTC. As protein: CASRGGGHNEQFF.

This clonotype was observed a handful of times. The rearrangement joins TRBV6-1 to TRBJ2-1, with 7 bases matching TRBD1. The CDR3 totals 15 residues. In germline, CDR1 is MNHNS, CDR2 SASEGT. The junction had 6 bases not matched to a gene; V was cut back by 3 bases and J by 4 bases. The chain's CDR3 is CASSEDRRRYNEQFF. The DNA for the CDR3 is TGTGCCAGCAGTGAGGACAGGCGCCGTTACAATGAGCAGTTCTTC.

This clonotype was seen only a few times. The rearrangement uses TRBV5-4 and TRBJ1-1; D unclear. Germline loops: CDR1 SGHNT, CDR2 YYREEE (reference sequence). Trimming removed 2 bases at V and 0 bases at J, with 11 bases between. This CDR3 spans 15 amino acids. CDR3 DNA: TGTGCCAGCAGCTTCCCCAGCGCTATGAACACTGAAGCTTTCTTT. Translation: CASSFPSAMNTEAFF. Looking up the rest from reference TRBV5-4 and TRBJ1-1 gives the full variable domain: ETGVTQSPTHLIKTRGQQVTLRCSSQSGHNTVSWYQQALGQGPQFIFQYYREEENGRGNFPPRFSGLQFPNYSSELNVNALELDDSALYLCASSFPSAMNTEAFFGQGTRLTVV.

V and J are TRBV7-2 and TRBJ1-1; a possible D gene is TRBD1 (5 bases). The CDR3 is 14 amino acids. CDR1 and CDR2 from the germline V gene are SGHTA and FQGNSA. V lost 5 bases and J lost 5, with 15 bases in between. In DNA, the CDR3 is TGTGCCAGCAGCCCCCGCCGGGGGGGGACTGAAGCTTTCTTT. This translates into CASSPRRGGTEAFF.

This clonotype was seen only a few times. The chain has TRBV6-2 or TRBV6-3 and TRBJ2-1; D call uncertain. The germline V gene encodes CDR1 MNHEY and CDR2 SVGEGT. This CDR3 has 11 residues. V shed 2 bases and J shed 7 bases, with 3 bases lying between them. DNA for the CDR3: TGTGCCAGCAGTTACGATAATGAGCAGTTCTTC. It codes for CASSYDNEQFF.

This clonotype was observed a few times. The V and J genes are TRBV20-1 and TRBJ2-6, with TRBD1 as a possible D gene (7 bases). Per the germline V gene, CDR1 is DFQATT and CDR2 is SNEGSKA (reference sequence). Trimming stripped 0 bases from V and 0 bases from J, with 15 bases between. The CDR3 runs 18 residues. Written as DNA, the CDR3 is TGCAGTGCTAGAGATGGAGGGGGCGCCCCCTCTGGGGCCAACGTCCTGACTTTC. Its protein is CSARDGGGAPSGANVLTF.

This clonotype appeared many times. This chain joins TRBV12-3 or TRBV12-4 and TRBJ2-3, with a tentative D call TRBD2 (6 bases). This CDR3 is 13 amino acids long. Trimming stripped 4 bases from V and 5 bases from J, with 10 bases between. CDR3 loop: CASSSRGEDTQYF. DNA of the CDR3: TGTGCCAGCAGTTCGCGGGGTGAAGATACGCAGTATTTT.

The J gene is TRBJ2-7, the V gene TRBV25-1; TRBD2 might be the D (6 bases). V was shortened by 2 bases and J by 5 bases, with 13 bases between the two germline ends. The CDR3 consists of 14 residues. Germline values: CDR1 MGHDK, CDR2 SYGVNS. CDR3 sequence (DNA): TGTGCCAGCAGTGAAGTAGGGTGGAGGGACGAGCAGTACTTC. This sequence encodes CASSEVGWRDEQYF.

The sample holds many counts of this clonotype. The CDR3 loop reads CASSHSGLAGGQETQYF. In nucleotides, the CDR3 is TGTGCCAGCAGCCATTCAGGGCTAGCGGGGGGGCAAGAGACCCAGTACTTC. This sequence joins TRBV4-2 and TRBJ2-5, with 12 bases lining up with TRBD2. The CDR3 length is 17 residues. Germline V gene lookup returns CDR1 LGHNA and CDR2 YNFKEQ. V was pared by 3 bases and J by 2 bases, with 7 bases of the junction left unmatched.

This clonotype was seen many times. CDR3: CAISESADDLGDTEAFF. DNA for the CDR3: TGTGCCATCAGTGAGTCGGCCGACGACCTTGGGGACACTGAAGCTTTCTTT. J is TRBJ1-1 and V is TRBV10-3, with D unresolved. This CDR3 has 17 amino acids. CDR1 and CDR2 from the germline V gene are ENHRY and SYGVKD. V was shortened by 0 bases and J by 3 bases, with 17 bases between the two germline ends.

This clonotype has only a few counts. The rearrangement links TRBV10-3 to TRBJ2-5; a possible D gene is TRBD1 (5 bases). CDR1 ENHRY and CDR2 SYGVKD come from the germline V gene. Trimming took off 0 bases at V and 5 bases at J, with 10 bases between the two ends. This CDR3 has 14 amino acids. CDR3 nucleotides: TGTGCCATCAGTGAGTCGGGGCCCGTGGAGACCCAGTACTTC. This encodes CAISESGPVETQYF.